This TCR beta chain is drawn from a study of T-cell reconstitution after alpha-beta-depleted transplantation in children. Germline lookup yields CDR1 SEHNR and CDR2 FQNEAQ (reference sequence). CDR3 length equals 14 residues. Trimming removed 2 bases at V and 5 bases at J, with 12 bases between. Remarks on this clonotype: Its cognate antigen is unknown.

Regarding the study as a whole: When one year had passed after transplant, most T-cell counts and diversity came from newly produced T cells. In some patients, recipient T cells and intrathymic progenitors surviving conditioning explained high day-60 diversity. Reportedly, roughly two months post-transplant, alpha-beta T cells arose from several hundred expanded graft clones.

The authors prepared the TCRbeta library with unique molecular identifiers. TCRdb reanalysed the PCR reads using MiXCR and keeps one entry per CDR3 protein. The sample consists of about 980,000 distinct CDR3 sequences, roughly 29% of them appearing once. The receptor comes from a boy under two years old who had a stem cell transplant for SCID, so the T cells may come from the graft donor. V is TRBV7-9 and J is TRBJ1-2; no clear D gene. This specimen consisted of PBMCs, mostly from graft donor cells, obtained 360 days after TCRalphabeta/CD19-depleted stem cell transplant. The CDR3 DNA sequence: TGTGCCAGCAGCTTATTTGGTACGGGGTATGGCTACACCTTC. Residues: CASSLFGTGYGYTF.